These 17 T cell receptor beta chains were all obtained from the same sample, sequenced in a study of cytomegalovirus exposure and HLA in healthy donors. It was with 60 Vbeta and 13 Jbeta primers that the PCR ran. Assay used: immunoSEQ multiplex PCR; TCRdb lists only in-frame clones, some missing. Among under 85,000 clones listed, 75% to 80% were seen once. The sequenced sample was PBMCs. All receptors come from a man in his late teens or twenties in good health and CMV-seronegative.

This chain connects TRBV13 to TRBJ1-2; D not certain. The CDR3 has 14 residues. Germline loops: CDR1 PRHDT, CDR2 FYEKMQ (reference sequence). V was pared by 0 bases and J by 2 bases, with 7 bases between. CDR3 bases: TGTGCCAGCAGCTTAGGGACCGGGAACTATGGCTACACCTTC. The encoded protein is CASSLGTGNYGYTF.

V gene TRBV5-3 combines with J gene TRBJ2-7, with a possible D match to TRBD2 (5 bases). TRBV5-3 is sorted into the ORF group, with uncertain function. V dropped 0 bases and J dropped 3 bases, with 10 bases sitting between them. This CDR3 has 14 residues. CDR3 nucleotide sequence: TGTGCCAGAAGCTTGGGGGAGCTGGACTACGAGCAGTACGTC. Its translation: CARSLGELDYEQYV.

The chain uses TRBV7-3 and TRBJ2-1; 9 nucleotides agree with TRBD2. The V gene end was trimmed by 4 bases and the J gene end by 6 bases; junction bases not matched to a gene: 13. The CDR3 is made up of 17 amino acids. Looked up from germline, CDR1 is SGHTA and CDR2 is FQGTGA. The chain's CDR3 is CASSSQLGGGGGNEQFF. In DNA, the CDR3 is TGTGCCAGCAGCTCCCAGTTGGGGGGCGGGGGGGGCAATGAGCAGTTCTTC.

The CDR3: CASTQGGGAAYEQYV. CDR3 in DNA: TGTGCCAGCACCCAGGGTGGGGGCGCCGCCTACGAGCAGTACGTC. The V and J genes are TRBV11-2 and TRBJ2-7, with D possibly matching TRBD1 (6 bases). Deletions cut 7 bases from V and 2 bases from J, with 18 bases between. The CDR3 contains 15 residues. The germline gives CDR1 SGHAT, CDR2 FQNNGV.

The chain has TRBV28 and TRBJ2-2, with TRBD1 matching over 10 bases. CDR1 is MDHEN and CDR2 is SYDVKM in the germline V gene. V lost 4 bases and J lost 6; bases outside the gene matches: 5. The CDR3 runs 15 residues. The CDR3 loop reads CASSSPGTGAGELFF. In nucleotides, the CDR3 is TGTGCCAGCAGTTCCCCCGGGACAGGGGCCGGGGAGCTGTTTTTT.

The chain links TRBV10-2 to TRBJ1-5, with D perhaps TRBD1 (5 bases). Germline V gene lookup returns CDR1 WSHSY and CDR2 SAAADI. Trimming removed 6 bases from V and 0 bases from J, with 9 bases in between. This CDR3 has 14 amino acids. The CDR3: CASSQGYSNQPQHF. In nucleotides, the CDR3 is TGCGCCAGCAGCCAGGGCTATAGCAATCAGCCCCAGCATTTT.

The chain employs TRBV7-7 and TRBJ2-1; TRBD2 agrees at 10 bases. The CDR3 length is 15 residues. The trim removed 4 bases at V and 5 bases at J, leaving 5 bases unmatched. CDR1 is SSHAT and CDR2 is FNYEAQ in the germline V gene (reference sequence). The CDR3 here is CASSSSGGAHNEQFF. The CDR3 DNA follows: TGTGCCAGCAGCTCAAGCGGGGGGGCACACAATGAGCAGTTCTTC. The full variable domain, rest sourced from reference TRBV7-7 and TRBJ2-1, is GAGVSQSPRYKVTKRGQDVTLRCDPISSHATLYWYQQALGQGPEFLTYFNYEAQPDKSGLPSDRFSAERPEGSISTLTIQRTEQRDSAMYRCASSSSGGAHNEQFFGPGTRLTVL.

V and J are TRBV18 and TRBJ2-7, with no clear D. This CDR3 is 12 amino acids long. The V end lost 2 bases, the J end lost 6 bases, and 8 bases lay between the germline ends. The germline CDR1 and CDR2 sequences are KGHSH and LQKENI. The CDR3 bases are TGTGCCAGCTCACCAGACTTCCCCGAGCAGTACTTC. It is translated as CASSPDFPEQYF.

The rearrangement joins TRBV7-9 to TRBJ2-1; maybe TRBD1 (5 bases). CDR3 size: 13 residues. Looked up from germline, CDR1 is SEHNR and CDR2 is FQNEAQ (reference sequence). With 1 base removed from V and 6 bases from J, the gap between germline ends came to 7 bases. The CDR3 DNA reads TGTGCCAGCAGCTTAGGTACAGGCAATGAGCAGTTCTTC. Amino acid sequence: CASSLGTGNEQFF.

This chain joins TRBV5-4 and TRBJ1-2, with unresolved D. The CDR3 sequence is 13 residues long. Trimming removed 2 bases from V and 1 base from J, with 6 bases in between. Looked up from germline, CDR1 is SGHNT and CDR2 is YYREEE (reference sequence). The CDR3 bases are TGTGCCAGCAGCTTAGAGGGTAACTATGGCTACACCTTC. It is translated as CASSLEGNYGYTF.

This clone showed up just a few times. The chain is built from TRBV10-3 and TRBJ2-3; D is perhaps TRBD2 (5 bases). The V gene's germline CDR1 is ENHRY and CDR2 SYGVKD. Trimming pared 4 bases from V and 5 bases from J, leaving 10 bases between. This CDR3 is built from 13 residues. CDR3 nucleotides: TGTGCCATCAGTGCACGGACTGGAGATACGCAGTATTTT. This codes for CAISARTGDTQYF.

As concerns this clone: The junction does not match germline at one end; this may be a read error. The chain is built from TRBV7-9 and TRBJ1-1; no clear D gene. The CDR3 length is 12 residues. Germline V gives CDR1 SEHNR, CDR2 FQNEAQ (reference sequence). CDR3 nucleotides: TGTTCCAGCAGCTTCTTGAACACTGAAGCTTTCTTT. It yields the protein CSSSFLNTEAFF.

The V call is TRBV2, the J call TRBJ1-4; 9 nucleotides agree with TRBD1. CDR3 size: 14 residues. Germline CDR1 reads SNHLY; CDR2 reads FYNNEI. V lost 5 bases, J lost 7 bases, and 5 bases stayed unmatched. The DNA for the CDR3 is TGTGCCAGCAGTTCCGGGACAGGGCGTGAAAAACTGTTTTTT. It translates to CASSSGTGREKLFF.

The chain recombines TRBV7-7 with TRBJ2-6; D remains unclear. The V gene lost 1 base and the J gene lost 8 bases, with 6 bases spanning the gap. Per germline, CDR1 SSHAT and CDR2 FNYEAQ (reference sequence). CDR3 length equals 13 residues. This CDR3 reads CASSLDRSNVLTF. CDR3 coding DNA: TGTGCCAGCAGCTTAGATCGGTCCAACGTCCTGACTTTC.

For the CDR3, the DNA is TGTGCCAGCAGCCCTTACCGGGACAGGGCGGAAAAACTGTTTTTT. It codes for CASSPYRDRAEKLFF. J is TRBJ1-4 and V is TRBV9; 9 bases are a match to TRBD1. The J segment lost 8 bases and the V segment lost 4 bases, leaving 9 bases of the junction unmatched. Germline CDR1 SGDLS, CDR2 YYNGEE. This CDR3 spans 15 amino acids.

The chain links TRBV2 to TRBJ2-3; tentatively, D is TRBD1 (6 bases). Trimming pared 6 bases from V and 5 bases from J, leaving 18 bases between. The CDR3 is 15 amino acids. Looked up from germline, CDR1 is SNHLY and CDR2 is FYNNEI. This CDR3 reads CASSVDSHQLDTQYF. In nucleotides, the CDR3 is TGTGCCAGCAGCGTGGACAGTCACCAGCTAGATACGCAGTATTTT. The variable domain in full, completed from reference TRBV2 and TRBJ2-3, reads EPEVTQTPSHQVTQMGQEVILRCVPISNHLYFYWYRQILGQKVEFLVSFYNNEISEKSEIFDDQFSVERPDGSNFTLKIRSTKLEDSAMYFCASSVDSHQLDTQYFGPGTRLTVL.

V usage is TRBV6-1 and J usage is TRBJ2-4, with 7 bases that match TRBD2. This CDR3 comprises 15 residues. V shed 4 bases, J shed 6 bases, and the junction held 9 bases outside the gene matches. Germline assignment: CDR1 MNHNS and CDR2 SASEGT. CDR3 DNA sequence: TGTGCCAGCAGTGGGACTGGGGGGGTGTCAAACATTCAGTACTTC. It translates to CASSGTGGVSNIQYF.